The 20 T cell receptor beta chains below all came from one sample that was sequenced in a study of T cell responses to AZD1222 COVID-19 vaccine. The protocol was immunoSEQ multiplex PCR, while the TCRdb copy is restricted to in-frame clones and leaves out a portion. There are 150,000 to 200,000 clones in the sample; less than 95% occur only once, and about 0.6% lies in the top ten. Sequenced material: peripheral blood, taken on day 0 of AZD1222 vaccination. These receptors all stem from an adult in good health.

The CDR3: CATQDEKLFF. The CDR3 DNA follows: TGTGCCACCCAGGATGAAAAACTGTTTTTT. The chain joins TRBV24-1 to TRBJ1-4, with D unclear. This CDR3 region has 10 residues. Germline V gene sequence: CDR1 KGHDR, CDR2 SFDVKD. The V and J ends lost 9 bases and 6 bases respectively, with 4 bases between them.

This chain joins TRBV10-3 and TRBJ1-1; no clear D. With 6 bases removed from V and 1 base from J, the gap between germline ends came to 9 bases. Germline V gene data show CDR1 as ENHRY and CDR2 as SYGVKD. The length of the CDR3 is 13 residues. The CDR3 spells CAISPTENTEAFF. CDR3 sequence (DNA): TGTGCCATCAGCCCGACGGAGAACACTGAAGCTTTCTTT.

The chain carries TRBV7-8 and TRBJ2-5; 7 bases line up with TRBD2. The length of the CDR3 is 16 residues. The V gene end was trimmed by 1 base and the J gene end by 5 bases; junction bases not matched to a gene: 10. Looked up from germline, CDR1 is SGHVS and CDR2 is FQNEAQ. The CDR3 sequence is CASSLGGGSGRETQYF. The CDR3 nucleotides are TGTGCCAGCAGCTTAGGTGGCGGGAGTGGTAGGGAGACCCAGTACTTC.

The V gene is TRBV10-3, the J gene TRBJ1-1; D not resolved. Germline V gene lookup returns CDR1 ENHRY and CDR2 SYGVKD. The V end was cut by 10 bases, the J end by 1 base, with 13 bases between. There are 13 residues in the CDR3. In DNA form, the CDR3 reads TGTGCCACCGCGGCGGCAGCGAACACTGAAGCTTTCTTT. The encoded protein is CATAAAANTEAFF.

The chain links TRBV14 to TRBJ2-1; D is unresolved. The germline gives CDR1 SGHDN, CDR2 FVKESK. This CDR3 comprises 13 residues. Trimming took 1 base from V and 8 from J, leaving 9 bases between them. The CDR3: CASSQVYGDEQFF. CDR3 DNA sequence: TGTGCCAGCAGCCAAGTTTACGGAGATGAGCAGTTCTTC.

The V and J genes are TRBV30 and TRBJ2-1, with 11 bases lining up with TRBD2. CDR1 GTSNPN and CDR2 SVGIG come from the germline V gene (reference sequence). The CDR3 runs to 15 residues. The junction had 6 bases not matched to a gene; V was cut back by 4 bases and J by 4 bases. The CDR3 region has the DNA TGTGCCTGGACAATACGACTAGCGGGATACAATGAGCAGTTCTTC. As protein: CAWTIRLAGYNEQFF.

This chain uses TRBV5-1 with TRBJ2-7, with D unclear. V shed 0 bases and J shed 3 bases, with 7 bases lying between them. Germline V gene sequence: CDR1 SGHRS, CDR2 YFSETQ. This CDR3 is 13 amino acids long. The CDR3 region has the DNA TGCGCCAGCAGCTTGGTAACCAACTACGAGCAGTACTTC. This gives the protein CASSLVTNYEQYF. The full variable domain, in which reference TRBV5-1 and TRBJ2-7 provide the parts outside the CDR3, is KAGVTQTPRYLIKTRGQQVTLSCSPISGHRSVSWYQQTPGQGLQFLFEYFSETQRNKGNFPGRFSGRQFSNSRSEMNVSTLELGDSALYLCASSLVTNYEQYFGPGTRLTVT.

The CDR3 region is CASRQDRGSPLHF. The CDR3 DNA reads as TGTGCCAGCAGACAGGACAGAGGGTCACCCCTCCACTTT. The chain combines TRBV6-5 with TRBJ1-6, with a weak D call TRBD1 (6 bases). Germline V CDR1 and CDR2: MNHEY, SVGAGI. Trimming stripped 6 bases from V and 10 bases from J, with 13 bases between. There are 13 residues in the CDR3.

The gene calls are TRBV6-5 and TRBJ2-1; TRBD1 aligns across 9 bases. Germline trimming cut 4 bases from V and 4 bases from J; bases unmatched to any gene: 5. The V gene's germline CDR1 is MNHEY and CDR2 SVGAGI. This CDR3 is 15 amino acids long. The CDR3: CASSFGQGLYNEQFF. The DNA of the CDR3 is TGTGCCAGCAGTTTTGGACAGGGGCTGTACAATGAGCAGTTCTTC.

The V call is TRBV19, the J call TRBJ1-1; 7 nucleotides line up with TRBD1. CDR1 LNHDA and CDR2 SQIVND come from the germline V gene (reference sequence). The trim removed 4 bases at V and 7 bases at J, leaving 6 bases unmatched. This CDR3 is 13 amino acids long. The DNA of the CDR3 is TGTGCCAGTAGTACCAGGGGACAGAATGAAGCTTTCTTT. It encodes CASSTRGQNEAFF.

The genes are TRBV12-3 or TRBV12-4 and TRBJ1-4, with unresolved D. V was shortened by 3 bases and J by 17 bases, with 13 bases between the two germline ends. This CDR3 spans 11 amino acids. Here the CDR3 reads CASSFGWAEFF. The CDR3 DNA sequence: TGTGCCAGCAGTTTCGGCTGGGCTGAATTTTTT.

The CDR3 reads CASSVGDRIFPNTIYF. CDR3 coding DNA: TGTGCCAGCAGCGTTGGCGACAGGATATTTCCAAACACCATATATTTT. The chain combines TRBV7-9 with TRBJ1-3, with D possibly TRBD1 on 6 matching bases. The V and J ends lost 5 bases and 6 bases respectively, with 20 bases between them. The CDR3 contains 16 residues. CDR1 is SEHNR, CDR2 FQNEAQ, per germline (reference sequence).

This sequence joins TRBV28 and TRBJ1-2; the D gene is possibly TRBD1 (5 bases). The germline CDR1 and CDR2 sequences are MDHEN and SYDVKM. The CDR3 has 14 amino acids. Trimming cost V 6 bases and J 4 bases, with 15 bases left between them. The CDR3 DNA sequence: TGTGCCAGCAGCTCTATTCTGAGGGGCTATGGCTACACCTTC. Its protein is CASSSILRGYGYTF.

The rearrangement uses TRBV7-8 and TRBJ2-2; 10 bases are shared with TRBD2. V was pared by 1 base and J by 8 bases, with 4 bases of the junction left unmatched. The CDR3 has 15 residues. The germline CDR1 and CDR2 sequences are SGHVS and FQNEAQ. The CDR3 sequence is CASSLVLAGAGELFF. The CDR3 region has the DNA TGTGCCAGCAGCTTAGTCCTAGCGGGAGCAGGGGAGCTGTTTTTT.

The table lists this clone with a count of one. V and J are TRBV18 and TRBJ1-2; 7 bases are shared with TRBD1. There are 17 residues in the CDR3. The V gene end was trimmed by 2 bases and the J gene end by 7 bases; junction bases not matched to a gene: 16. CDR1 and CDR2 (germline): KGHSH, LQKENI. CDR3 DNA: TGTGCCAGCTCACCAGCCCGGACAGGTCTGGGTATTGGTGGCTACACCTTC. Translating it yields CASSPARTGLGIGGYTF.

The chain combines TRBV14 with TRBJ2-3; D is unclear. Per germline, CDR1 SGHDN and CDR2 FVKESK. CDR3 length: 14 amino acids. The germline V and J ends were trimmed by 4 bases and 0 bases, with 8 bases remaining between them. DNA of the CDR3: TGTGCCAGCAGCCTTGGGTGGAGCACAGATACGCAGTATTTT. It codes for CASSLGWSTDTQYF.

The gene calls are TRBV6-1 and TRBJ2-4; D is uncertain. Looked up from germline, CDR1 is MNHNS and CDR2 is SASEGT. Trimming cost V 0 bases and J 15 bases, with 21 bases left between them. This CDR3 has 15 residues. CDR3 sequence (DNA): TGTGCCAGCAGTGAAGCGGTCGACCGGCCCATAGAATGGTACTTC. Its translation is CASSEAVDRPIEWYF.

This chain joins TRBV11-2 and TRBJ1-6; TRBD1 matches 7 bases. The CDR3 runs 16 residues. V lost 5 bases to trimming and J lost 10 bases; unmatched junction nucleotides: 14. Germline V gene sequence: CDR1 SGHAT, CDR2 FQNNGV. The CDR3 loop is CASSPGGKGSGSPLHF. As DNA, the CDR3 is TGTGCCAGCAGCCCAGGGGGTAAGGGTTCCGGATCACCCCTCCACTTT.

The V call is TRBV28, the J call TRBJ2-2; D gene unclear. The CDR3 extends over 14 amino acids. Germline V lookup: CDR1 MDHEN, CDR2 SYDVKM. V lost 2 bases, J lost 9 bases, and 13 bases lay in between. The CDR3 sequence: CASSLRHAIRELFF. The CDR3 nucleotides are TGTGCCAGCAGTTTACGCCACGCTATCCGGGAGCTGTTTTTT.

The rearrangement uses TRBV25-1 and TRBJ1-2; 9 bases align to TRBD1. The germline gives CDR1 MGHDK, CDR2 SYGVNS. This CDR3 is 14 amino acids long. After removal of 4 bases from V and 4 bases from J, the junction contained 4 bases not matched to a gene. The CDR3 region has the DNA TGTGCCAGCAGTGCCCCGACAGGGGGCTATGGCTACACCTTC. It encodes CASSAPTGGYGYTF.